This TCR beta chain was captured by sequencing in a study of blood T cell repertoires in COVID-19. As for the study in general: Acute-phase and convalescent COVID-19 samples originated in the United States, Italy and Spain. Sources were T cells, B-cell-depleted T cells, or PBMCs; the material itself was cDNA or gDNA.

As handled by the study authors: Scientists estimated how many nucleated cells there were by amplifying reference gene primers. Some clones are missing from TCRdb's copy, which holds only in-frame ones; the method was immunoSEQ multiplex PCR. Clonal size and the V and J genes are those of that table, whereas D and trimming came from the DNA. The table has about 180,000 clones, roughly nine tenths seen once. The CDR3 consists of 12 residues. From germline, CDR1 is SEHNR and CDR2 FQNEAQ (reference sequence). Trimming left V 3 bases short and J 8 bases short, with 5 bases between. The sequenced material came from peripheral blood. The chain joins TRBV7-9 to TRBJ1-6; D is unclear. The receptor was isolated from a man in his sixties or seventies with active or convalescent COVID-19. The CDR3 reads CASSFGDSPLHF. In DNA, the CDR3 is TGTGCCAGCAGCTTCGGGGATTCACCCCTCCACTTT. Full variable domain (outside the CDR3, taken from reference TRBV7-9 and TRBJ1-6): DTGVSQNPRHKITKRGQNVTFRCDPISEHNRLYWYRQTLGQGPEFLTYFQNEAQLEKSRLLSDRFSAERPKGSFSTLEIQRTEQGDSAMYLCASSFGDSPLHFGNGTRLTVT.